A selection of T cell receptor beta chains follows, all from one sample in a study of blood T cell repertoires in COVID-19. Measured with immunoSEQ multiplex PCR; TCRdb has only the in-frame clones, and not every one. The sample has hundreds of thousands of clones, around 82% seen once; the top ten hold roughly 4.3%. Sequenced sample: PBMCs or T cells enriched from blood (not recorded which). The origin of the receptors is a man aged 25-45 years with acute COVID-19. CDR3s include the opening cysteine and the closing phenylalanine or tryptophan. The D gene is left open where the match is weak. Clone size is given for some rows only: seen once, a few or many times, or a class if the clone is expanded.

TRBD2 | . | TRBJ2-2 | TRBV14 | TGTGCCAGCAGCGGACTAGCGGGGGTGGACGGGGAGCTGTTTTTT | CASSGLAGVDGELFF
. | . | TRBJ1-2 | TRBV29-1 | TGCAGCGTTGAAGCCTCAGGAGGGGCGGGTGGCTACACCTTC | CSVEASGGAGGYTF
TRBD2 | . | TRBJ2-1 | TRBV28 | TGTGCCAGCAGTCACCTTGTCGGGGTTTCGGGGGGTGGCCGGAACAATGAGCAGTTCTTC | CASSHLVGVSGGGRNNEQFF
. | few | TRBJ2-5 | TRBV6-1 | TGTGCCAGCAGTGAATGGGGGCCGGGGGAGACCCAGTACTTC | CASSEWGPGETQYF
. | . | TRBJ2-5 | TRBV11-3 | TGTGCCAGCAGCTTAGAACCGGGGGAGACCCAGTACTTC | CASSLEPGETQYF
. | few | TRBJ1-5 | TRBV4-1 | TGCGCCAGCAGCCAAGTGGCGGGGAGCAATCAGCCCCAGCATTTT | CASSQVAGSNQPQHF
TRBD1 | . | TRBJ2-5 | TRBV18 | TGTGCCAGCTCGCTACAGGGGAGTGAGACCCAGTACTTC | CASSLQGSETQYF
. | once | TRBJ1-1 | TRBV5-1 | TGCGCCAGCGGACGGGGTATCGGGACTGAAGCTTTCTTT | CASGRGIGTEAFF
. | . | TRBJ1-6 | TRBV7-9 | TGTGCCAGCAGCTTAGACCAGGGATATTCACCCCTCCACTTT | CASSLDQGYSPLHF
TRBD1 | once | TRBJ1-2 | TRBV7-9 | TGTGCCAGCAGCTACAGGACAGGGTATGGCTACACCTTC | CASSYRTGYGYTF
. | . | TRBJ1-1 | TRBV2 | TGTGCCAGCAGTCGACAGTTTGAAGCTTTCTTT | CASSRQFEAFF
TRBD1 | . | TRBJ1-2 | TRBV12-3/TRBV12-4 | TGTGCCAGCAGTACAGGGGCTGGCGGCTACACCTTC | CASSTGAGGYTF
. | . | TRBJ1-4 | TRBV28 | TGTGCCAGCAGTTTTCGTAGGGGCGGTTATGAAAAACTGTTTTTT | CASSFRRGGYEKLFF
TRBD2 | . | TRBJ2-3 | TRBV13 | TGTGCCAGCAGCTCCCGCCCCGGCGGGGGGAGCCTCATACCAGATACGCAGTATTTT | CASSSRPGGGSLIPDTQYF
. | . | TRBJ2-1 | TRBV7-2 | TGTGCCAGCAGCTTAGCCTGGGCAGGGGCCTGGGATGAGCAGTTCTTC | CASSLAWAGAWDEQFF
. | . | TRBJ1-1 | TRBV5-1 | TGCGCCAGCAGCCGAAGGGAGGGATTGACTGAAGCTTTCTTT | CASSRREGLTEAFF
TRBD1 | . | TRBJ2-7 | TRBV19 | TGTGCCAGTAGTATCGGGACAGTCGGCGAGCAGTACTTC | CASSIGTVGEQYF
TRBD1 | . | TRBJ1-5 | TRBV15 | TGTGCCACCAGACGGGCGGGACAGGGGAGCAATCAGCCCCAGCATTTT | CATRRAGQGSNQPQHF
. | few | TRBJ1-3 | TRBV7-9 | TGTGCCAGCAGCCTACCGGGACATCCATCTGGAAACACCATATATTTT | CASSLPGHPSGNTIYF
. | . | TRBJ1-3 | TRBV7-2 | TGTGCCAGCAGCTTTAAAGGGGCCGACTCTGGAAACACCATATATTTT | CASSFKGADSGNTIYF
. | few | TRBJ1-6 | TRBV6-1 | TGTGCCAGCAGTGAGCGGAGGGGTTCCTATAATTCACCCCTCCACTTT | CASSERRGSYNSPLHF
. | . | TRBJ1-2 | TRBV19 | TGTGCCAGTAGTATACGGGTTTCTTGGGGCTACACCTTC | CASSIRVSWGYTF
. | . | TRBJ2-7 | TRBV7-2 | TGTGCCAGCAGCTTCGACAGACCTCGGGCGGACTTC | CASSFDRPRADF
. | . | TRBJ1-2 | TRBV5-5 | TGTGCCAGCAGCCCCCAGGGTGTTTACTATGGCTACACCTTC | CASSPQGVYYGYTF
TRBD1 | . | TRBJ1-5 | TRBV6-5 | TGTGCCAGCGGACAGGGGAATCAGCCCCAGCATTTT | CASGQGNQPQHF
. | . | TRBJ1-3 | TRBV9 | TGTGCCAGCAGCTCCTCCTCTGGAAACACCATATATTTT | CASSSSSGNTIYF
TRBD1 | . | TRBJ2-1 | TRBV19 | TGTGCCAGTAGTATGAACCCCAGGGGGTTCTACAATGAGCAGTTCTTC | CASSMNPRGFYNEQFF
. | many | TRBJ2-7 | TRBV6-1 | TGTGCCAGCAGTGAGAGCTCCTACGAGCAGTACTTC | CASSESSYEQYF
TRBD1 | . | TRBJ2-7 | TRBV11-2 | TGTGCCAGCAGCCGCTCCGGGGACAGGGGTACCTACGAGCAGTACTTC | CASSRSGDRGTYEQYF
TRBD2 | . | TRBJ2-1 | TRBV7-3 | TGTGCCAGCAGTTCCGGGACTACCCCCAATGAGCAGTTCTTC | CASSSGTTPNEQFF
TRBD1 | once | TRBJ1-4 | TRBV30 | TGTGCCTGGATGGGGGGGACAGGGGACTCTGAAAAACTGTTTTTT | CAWMGGTGDSEKLFF
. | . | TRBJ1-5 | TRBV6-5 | TGTGCCAGCAGTTACTCGAACAGGAATCAGCCCCAGCATTTT | CASSYSNRNQPQHF
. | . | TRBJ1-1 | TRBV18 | TGTGCCAGCTCCCCCCTGGGGACACTAAACACTGAAGCTTTCTTT | CASSPLGTLNTEAFF
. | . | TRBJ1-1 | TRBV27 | TGTGCCAGCAGGCCGCACCAGGGGCTGAGCACTGAAGCTTTCTTT | CASRPHQGLSTEAFF
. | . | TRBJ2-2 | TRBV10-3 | TGTGCCATCAGTGAGGAACTTTTACCCGGGGAGCTGTTTTTT | CAISEELLPGELFF
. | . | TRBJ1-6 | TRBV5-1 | TGCGCCAGCAGCTTGGATGGGGGGGGCTCACCCCTCCACTTT | CASSLDGGGSPLHF